The source of this T cell receptor beta chain is a study of shared clonotypes between healthy human individuals. Study as a whole: There were three CD4 naive, three CD4 memory, two CD8 naive and one CD8 memory plates per donor.

About this clone itself: Other DNA sequences in the sample encode the same CDR3.

The naive CD8 population came from CD45RO-negative cells selected for CCR7, without terminally differentiated effector memory CD45RA+ cells. There are 13 residues in the CDR3. The V gene's germline CDR1 is MGHRA and CDR2 YSYEKL. Trimming removed 6 bases from V and 2 bases from J, with 10 bases in between. Method: immunoSEQ multiplex PCR; TCRdb's copy keeps in-frame clones and lacks some. The sample records some 2,100,000 clones, more than 85% being singletons. The sequencing sample was made of naive CD8+ T cells from PBMCs. This clonotype was obtained from a man between 18 and 35 years old in good health. Some clones in this sample may be carry-over from other donors' samples. The chain combines TRBV4-1 with TRBJ2-5, with D unresolved. The CDR3 nucleotides read TGCGCCAGCAGTCAGAGATTACAAGAGACCCAGTACTTC. Amino acids: CASSQRLQETQYF.